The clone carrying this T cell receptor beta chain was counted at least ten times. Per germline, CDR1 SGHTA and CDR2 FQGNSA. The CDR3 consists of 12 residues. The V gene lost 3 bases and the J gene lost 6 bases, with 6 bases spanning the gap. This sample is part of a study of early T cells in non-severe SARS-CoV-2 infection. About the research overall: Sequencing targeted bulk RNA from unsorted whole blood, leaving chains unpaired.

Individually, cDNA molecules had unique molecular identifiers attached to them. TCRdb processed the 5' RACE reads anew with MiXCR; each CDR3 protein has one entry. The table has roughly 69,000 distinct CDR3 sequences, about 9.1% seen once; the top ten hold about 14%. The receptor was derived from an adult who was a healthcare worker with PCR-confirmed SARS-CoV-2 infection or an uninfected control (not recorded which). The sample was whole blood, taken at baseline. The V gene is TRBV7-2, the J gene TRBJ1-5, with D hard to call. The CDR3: CASSFKGQPQHF. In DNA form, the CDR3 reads TGTGCCAGCAGCTTCAAGGGTCAGCCCCAGCATTTT.